This record concerns one T cell receptor (beta chain) sequence. There were no patients who had received any treatment before thyroid surgery. The entry originates in a study of metastatic and nonmetastatic thyroid tumors. TCRdb re-clonotyped the PCR reads through MiXCR. This table holds roughly 21,000 clones, about 28% found once. The sequenced material came from tumor tissue. The receptor was derived from a male donor with papillary thyroid cancer or a benign thyroid nodule (not recorded which). Some clones in this sample may be carry-over from other donors' samples.

This chain's CDR3 is CATQPRGGEESNQPQHF. For the CDR3, the DNA is TGTGCCACCCAACCCCGAGGGGGTGAGGAGAGCAATCAGCCCCAGCATTTT. The chain uses TRBV10-3 and TRBJ1-5; perhaps TRBD1 as D (6 bases). This CDR3 contains 17 residues. V lost 10 bases, J lost 1 base, and 23 bases lay in between. The germline gives CDR1 ENHRY, CDR2 SYGVKD.